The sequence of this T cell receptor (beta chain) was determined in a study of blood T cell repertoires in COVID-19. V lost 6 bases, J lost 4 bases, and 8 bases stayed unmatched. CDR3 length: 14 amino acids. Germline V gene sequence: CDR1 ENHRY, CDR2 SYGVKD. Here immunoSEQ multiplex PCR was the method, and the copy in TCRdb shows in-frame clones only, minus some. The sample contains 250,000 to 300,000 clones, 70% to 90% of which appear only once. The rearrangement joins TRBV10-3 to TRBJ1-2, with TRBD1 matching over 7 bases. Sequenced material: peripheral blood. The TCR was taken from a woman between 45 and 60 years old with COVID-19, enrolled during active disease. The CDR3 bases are TGTGCCATCAGGAGACAGGGATTATTCTATGGCTACACCTTC. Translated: CAIRRQGLFYGYTF.